This T cell receptor beta chain originates from a study of blood T cell repertoires in COVID-19. The CDR3 extends over 13 amino acids. In germline, CDR1 is SGHNT, CDR2 YENEEA. Trimming shortened V by 1 base and J by 1 base, and 4 bases separated the two germline ends. TCRdb's copy holds only in-frame clones and misses some; the assay was immunoSEQ multiplex PCR. Of 140,000 or so clones listed, roughly four fifths are singletons. The TCR was taken from an elderly woman with acute or convalescent COVID-19. The sample comprised peripheral blood. This chain uses TRBV11-3 with TRBJ1-1; the D is unclear. CDR3 loop: CASSLGRNTEAFF. In nucleotides, the CDR3 is TGTGCCAGCAGCTTAGGGAGGAACACTGAAGCTTTCTTT.